Only a few counts were recorded for the clone carrying this T cell receptor (beta chain). Those enrolled, adults aged roughly 18 to 90 years, came from 24 US areas. Cohorts were determined from participant-reported clinical history. This sample was taken from a study of blood T cell repertoires in COVID-19. Overall study: T cells, B-cell-depleted T cells, or PBMCs provided the cDNA or gDNA that served as material.

As processed by the authors: Estimation of nucleated cell counts relied on the amplification of reference gene primers. Profiled with immunoSEQ multiplex PCR; TCRdb holds only in-frame clones, not every one. V and J calls and clone size are those listed in that table; D and trimming were worked out from the DNA. The table shows fewer than 250,000 clones, with roughly 89% occurring only once. This CDR3 is built from 16 residues. V lost 2 bases, J lost 5 bases, and 10 bases stayed unmatched. The germline gives CDR1 KGHSH, CDR2 LQKENI. The sample consisted of PBMCs or T cells enriched from blood (not recorded which). This receptor was identified in a man aged 25-40 years who had been exposed to COVID-19. V usage is TRBV18 and J usage is TRBJ2-5, with 8 bases that match TRBD2. The CDR3 DNA reads as TGTGCCAGCTCACCATCGGGGGGGACTCCGGCCGAGACCCAGTACTTC. It specifies CASSPSGGTPAETQYF.